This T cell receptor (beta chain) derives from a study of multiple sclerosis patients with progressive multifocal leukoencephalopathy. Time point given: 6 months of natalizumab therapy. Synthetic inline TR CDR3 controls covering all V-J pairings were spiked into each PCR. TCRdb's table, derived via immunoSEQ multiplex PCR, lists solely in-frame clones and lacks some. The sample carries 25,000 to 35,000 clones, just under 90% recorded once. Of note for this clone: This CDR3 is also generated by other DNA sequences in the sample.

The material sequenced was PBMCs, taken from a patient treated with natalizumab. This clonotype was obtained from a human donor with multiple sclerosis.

CDR3 loop: CAISEGLAATDTQYF. CDR3 nucleotide sequence: TGTGCCATCAGTGAGGGGTTAGCGGCCACAGATACGCAGTATTTT. This chain links TRBV10-3 with TRBJ2-3; D is perhaps TRBD2 (6 bases). V shed 2 bases and J shed 2 bases, with 11 bases lying between them. Germline V CDR1 and CDR2: ENHRY, SYGVKD. The CDR3 is 15 residues long.